Below are 31 T cell receptor beta chains sequenced from a single sample in a study of technical replicates of blood from a handful of donors (dated by TCRdb to the late 2010s). The library relied on the immunoSEQ multiplex PCR assay. The source is immuneACCESS, and TCRdb retained only in-frame sequences with V and J called. Part of the clones is not carried over; for the studies checked, unresolved V genes explain less than half of this, and the remainder is unexplained. This sample holds 65,000 to 70,000 clones; approximately 88% were observed only once. The ten largest clones take up about 4.5% of the sample. Sequenced sample: PBMCs. These receptors were taken from a human donor in good health. Some clones in this sample may be carry-over from other donors' samples.

The rearrangement joins TRBV4-3 to TRBJ2-2, with 8 nucleotides matching TRBD1. This CDR3 has 17 residues. The trim removed 1 base at V and 4 bases at J, leaving 8 bases unmatched. Germline CDR1 and CDR2: LGHNA and YSLEER. The CDR3: CASSQARGQGGTGELFF. DNA of the CDR3: TGCGCCAGCAGCCAAGCGAGAGGACAGGGAGGCACCGGGGAGCTGTTTTTT.

The chain is built from TRBV7-2 and TRBJ1-6, with no clear D. CDR1 SGHTA and CDR2 FQGNSA come from the germline V gene. There are 15 residues in the CDR3. V gave up 5 bases and J gave up 2 bases, with 10 bases separating them. CDR3 region: CASSISGTYNSPLHF. The CDR3 DNA reads as TGTGCCAGCAGCATCTCCGGGACCTATAATTCACCCCTCCACTTT.

This clone came up once. The rearrangement joins TRBV6-5 to TRBJ2-1; 12 nucleotides align to TRBD2. From germline, CDR1 is MNHEY and CDR2 SVGAGI. The CDR3 length is 15 residues. V lost 6 bases, J lost 3 bases, and 3 bases stayed unmatched. The CDR3 sequence: CASRMTSGGYNEQFF. The CDR3 nucleotides read TGTGCCAGCAGGATGACTAGCGGGGGCTACAATGAGCAGTTCTTC.

The chain joins TRBV6-5 to TRBJ2-3; TRBD1 aligns across 7 bases. CDR3 length equals 15 residues. Germline CDR1 reads MNHEY; CDR2 reads SVGAGI. V dropped 4 bases and J dropped 4; count of bases not matched to a gene: 8. The CDR3 DNA reads as TGTGCCAGCAGTTCCCCGACAGGGCGGCCAGATACGCAGTATTTT. It codes for CASSSPTGRPDTQYF.

In its sample, this clone was seen once. The V and J genes are TRBV30 and TRBJ2-3; no definite D call. The CDR3 loop spans 13 amino acids. Trimming removed 5 bases at V and 0 bases at J, with 9 bases between. The germline V gene has CDR1 GTSNPN and CDR2 SVGIG (reference sequence). For the CDR3, the DNA is TGTGCCTGGGACTTCACTAGCACAGATACGCAGTATTTT. Its translation is CAWDFTSTDTQYF.

This chain joins TRBV19 and TRBJ1-5; a possible D gene is TRBD1 (6 bases). CDR1 and CDR2 from the germline V gene are LNHDA and SQIVND (reference sequence). Trimming cost V 4 bases and J 2 bases, with 15 bases left between them. CDR3 size: 16 residues. CDR3 sequence (DNA): TGTGCCAGTAGTAAAAAACAGGGTACAGGCAATCAGCCCCAGCATTTT. Its translation is CASSKKQGTGNQPQHF.

This chain links TRBV2 with TRBJ2-7, with 9 bases that match TRBD2. There are 15 residues in the CDR3. V dropped 1 base and J dropped 6; count of bases not matched to a gene: 7. Germline loops: CDR1 SNHLY, CDR2 FYNNEI. This chain's CDR3 is CASSEEGGAGGEQYF. The CDR3 bases are TGTGCCAGCAGTGAAGAGGGGGGAGCGGGGGGCGAGCAGTACTTC.

The chain combines TRBV5-1 with TRBJ2-5; weak D call: TRBD1 (5 bases). The CDR3 sequence is 14 residues long. Trimming removed 4 bases at V and 2 bases at J, with 12 bases between. Germline loops: CDR1 SGHRS, CDR2 YFSETQ. CDR3 sequence: CASSTGPQQETQYF. In nucleotides, the CDR3 is TGCGCCAGCAGCACAGGACCACAACAAGAGACCCAGTACTTC.

This clone showed up just once. The J gene is TRBJ2-5, the V gene TRBV2; possible D gene TRBD2, 5 bases. Looked up from germline, CDR1 is SNHLY and CDR2 is FYNNEI. CDR3 length: 14 residues. V gave up 1 base and J gave up 5 bases, with 11 bases separating them. CDR3 nucleotide sequence: TGTGCCAGCAGTGAAGACGGGGAGTGGGAGACCCAGTACTTC. Its translation: CASSEDGEWETQYF. The complete variable domain, with remaining parts taken from reference TRBV2 and TRBJ2-5, reads EPEVTQTPSHQVTQMGQEVILRCVPISNHLYFYWYRQILGQKVEFLVSFYNNEISEKSEIFDDQFSVERPDGSNFTLKIRSTKLEDSAMYFCASSEDGEWETQYFGPGTRLLVL.

The V gene is TRBV10-2, the J gene TRBJ1-5; 7 bases are shared with TRBD1. The CDR3 extends over 13 amino acids. CDR1 and CDR2 from the germline V gene are WSHSY and SAAADI. Trimming cost V 4 bases and J 7 bases; bases outside gene matches: 4. This CDR3 reads CASSGQGGQPQHF. DNA for the CDR3: TGCGCCAGCAGTGGACAGGGTGGCCAGCCCCAGCATTTT.

V and J are TRBV2 and TRBJ2-7, with D hard to call. This CDR3 is 11 amino acids long. Trimming removed 4 bases from V and 4 bases from J, with 5 bases in between. Germline CDR1 reads SNHLY; CDR2 reads FYNNEI. The CDR3 DNA sequence: TGTGCCAGCAGTGGGCAGTACGAGCAGTACTTC. Protein sequence: CASSGQYEQYF.

The V and J genes are TRBV12-5 and TRBJ1-1; D might be TRBD1 (5 bases). Trimming left V 7 bases short and J 4 bases short, with 13 bases between. Germline CDR1 LGHNT, CDR2 FRNRAP. The length of the CDR3 is 13 residues. CDR3 in DNA: TGTGCTAGTGCCGCAAGGGGTCCCACTGAAGCTTTCTTT. Translated: CASAARGPTEAFF.

The chain employs TRBV28 and TRBJ2-1; 8 nucleotides agree with TRBD1. CDR1 and CDR2 (germline): MDHEN, SYDVKM. V lost 7 bases to trimming and J lost 7 bases; unmatched junction nucleotides: 15. This CDR3 contains 16 residues. The CDR3 loop reads CASTSPTGQGRNEQFF. CDR3 nucleotides: TGTGCCAGCACCTCCCCTACTGGACAGGGAAGGAATGAGCAGTTCTTC.

The V and J genes are TRBV9 and TRBJ2-2; no definite D call. The germline CDR1 and CDR2 sequences are SGDLS and YYNGEE. V was pared by 3 bases and J by 7 bases, with 13 bases between. This CDR3 is 14 amino acids long. CDR3 loop: CASSGPSPGGELFF. The CDR3 nucleotides are TGTGCCAGCAGCGGGCCAAGTCCGGGCGGGGAGCTGTTTTTT.

This clone was recorded a few times. The chain has TRBV29-1 and TRBJ1-1; D gene unclear. CDR3 size: 11 residues. The V gene lost 4 bases and the J gene lost 3 bases, with 6 bases spanning the gap. Germline V gene sequence: CDR1 SQVTM, CDR2 ANQGSEA. The CDR3 DNA follows: TGCAGCGTTGTACAGTACACTGAAGCTTTCTTT. Protein product: CSVVQYTEAFF.

This sequence joins TRBV4-3 and TRBJ2-5; D not resolved. The germline CDR1 and CDR2 sequences are LGHNA and YSLEER. This CDR3 is built from 15 residues. Deletions cut 6 bases from V and 5 bases from J, with 19 bases between. DNA for the CDR3: TGCGCCAGCAGTCCCTCCCGGTCCCTCGGGGAGACCCAGTACTTC. This sequence encodes CASSPSRSLGETQYF.

The chain joins TRBV5-8 to TRBJ2-3; 9 nucleotides agree with TRBD1. The CDR3 runs 16 residues. The trim removed 0 bases at V and 3 bases at J, leaving 5 bases unmatched. Germline CDR1 reads SGHTS; CDR2 reads YDEGEE. Here the CDR3 DNA reads TGTGCCAGCAGCTTGGGACAGGGGGTCTTTACAGATACGCAGTATTTT. Translation gives CASSLGQGVFTDTQYF.

V is TRBV11-3 and J is TRBJ2-1; 11 bases map to TRBD2. Germline CDR1 and CDR2: SGHNT and YENEEA. Trimming took 1 base from V and 15 from J; bases not matched to a gene: 8. The CDR3 has 14 residues. The DNA of the CDR3 is TGTGCCAGCAGCTTAGTCCCTAGCGGGGGGCCGAGGTTCTTC. Amino acid sequence: CASSLVPSGGPRFF.

This clone was seen only once. CDR3 sequence (DNA): TGTGCCAGCAGCAGAGGGACAGGGCCGTGGGAGACCCAGTACTTC. Translation gives CASSRGTGPWETQYF. This chain uses TRBV11-1 with TRBJ2-5, with TRBD1 matching over 9 bases. The germline V gene encodes CDR1 SGHAT and CDR2 FQDESV (reference sequence). The V gene end was trimmed by 5 bases and the J gene end by 5 bases; junction bases not matched to a gene: 9. This CDR3 comprises 15 residues.

The chain uses TRBV5-1 and TRBJ2-1, with 7 nucleotides matching TRBD2. V dropped 1 base and J dropped 9; count of bases not matched to a gene: 4. Germline V gives CDR1 SGHRS, CDR2 YFSETQ. This CDR3 is built from 13 residues. CDR3 region: CASSLYVAGEQFF. The DNA of the CDR3 is TGCGCCAGCAGCTTGTACGTAGCGGGTGAGCAGTTCTTC.

This clone was seen once. The chain joins TRBV11-3 to TRBJ2-3; D remains unclear. The CDR3 sequence is 13 residues long. Trimming stripped 5 bases from V and 9 bases from J, with 15 bases between. The germline gives CDR1 SGHNT, CDR2 YENEEA. The CDR3 spells CASSRDDLETQYF. Here the CDR3 DNA reads TGTGCCAGCAGCCGAGACGACCTGGAGACGCAGTATTTT.

The gene calls are TRBV20-1 and TRBJ2-5; D possibly corresponds to TRBD2 (6 bases). The germline V and J ends were trimmed by 7 bases and 4 bases, with 10 bases remaining between them. This CDR3 is 11 amino acids long. Germline V CDR1 and CDR2: DFQATT, SNEGSKA (reference sequence). CDR3 in amino acids: CSGGVGETQYF. CDR3 DNA: TGCAGTGGCGGGGTGGGAGAGACCCAGTACTTC.

As concerns this clone: The junction departs from germline at one end; a sequencing error may be responsible. The chain combines TRBV7-3 with TRBJ2-2; 7 bases line up with TRBD1. This CDR3 has 13 amino acids. Germline V gives CDR1 SGHTA, CDR2 FQGTGA. CDR3 protein: CASTGANTGELFF. For the CDR3, the DNA is TGTGCAAGCACAGGGGCTAACACCGGGGAGCTGTTTTTT.

The chain uses TRBV2 and TRBJ2-7; the match to TRBD1 covers 10 bases. Germline V CDR1 and CDR2: SNHLY, FYNNEI. This CDR3 contains 15 residues. The V gene end was trimmed by 7 bases and the J gene end by 2 bases; junction bases not matched to a gene: 8. The CDR3, as DNA: TGTGCCAGCACCCGAACTGGACAGGGGGCCTACGAGCAGTACTTC. Translation: CASTRTGQGAYEQYF.

V is TRBV4-1 and J is TRBJ2-2; tentative D call: TRBD2 (5 bases). Germline V lookup: CDR1 MGHRA, CDR2 YSYEKL. The CDR3 has 15 amino acids. Trimming pared 0 bases from V and 6 bases from J, leaving 11 bases between. In DNA, the CDR3 is TGCGCCAGCAGCCAAGATAGGATACTAGCCGGGGAGCTGTTTTTT. It codes for CASSQDRILAGELFF.

The chain is built from TRBV6-5 and TRBJ2-7, with 9 positions matching TRBD2. After removal of 8 bases from V and 2 bases from J, the junction contained 7 bases not matched to a gene. The length of the CDR3 is 14 residues. Germline CDR1 MNHEY, CDR2 SVGAGI. CDR3 in DNA: TGTGCCAGCGGGACTAGCCAATCCCCCTACGAGCAGTACTTC. Amino acids: CASGTSQSPYEQYF.

V usage is TRBV11-2 and J usage is TRBJ2-1, with D maybe TRBD2 (7 bases). V lost 2 bases to trimming and J lost 5 bases, with 16 bases between them. The V gene's germline CDR1 is SGHAT and CDR2 FQNNGV. This CDR3 is 16 amino acids long. CDR3 amino acids: CASSLLAAGDNNEQFF. The CDR3 nucleotides are TGTGCCAGCAGCTTATTAGCTGCGGGGGACAACAATGAGCAGTTCTTC.

The rearrangement uses TRBV18 and TRBJ2-1; the match to TRBD2 covers 9 bases. The CDR3 length is 16 residues. Germline-derived CDR1 and CDR2 are KGHSH and LQKENI. V shed 4 bases, J shed 9 bases, and the junction held 13 bases outside the gene matches. The CDR3 bases are TGTGCCAGCTCACGCGAACTAGCGGGCCCTCAGGGTGAGCAGTTCTTC. It specifies CASSRELAGPQGEQFF.

The gene calls are TRBV2 and TRBJ2-7, with 7 nucleotides matching TRBD2. V lost 3 bases and J lost 0; bases outside the gene matches: 5. Germline V gene data show CDR1 as SNHLY and CDR2 as FYNNEI. There are 15 residues in the CDR3. CDR3 DNA sequence: TGTGCCAGCAGTGACACTAGCGCGGACTCCTACGAGCAGTACTTC. This gives the protein CASSDTSADSYEQYF.

This sequence joins TRBV19 and TRBJ2-1; TRBD1 aligns across 7 bases. Germline loops: CDR1 LNHDA, CDR2 SQIVND (reference sequence). The trim removed 5 bases at V and 6 bases at J, leaving 19 bases unmatched. This CDR3 is 18 amino acids long. The CDR3, as DNA: TGTGCCAGTAGTGAAGGGGGCTACTCGAGCTATTTGGGCAATGAGCAGTTCTTC. This sequence encodes CASSEGGYSSYLGNEQFF.

The chain uses TRBV6-1 and TRBJ2-7; maybe TRBD2 (5 bases). V lost 2 bases, J lost 1 base, and 18 bases lay in between. Germline V gives CDR1 MNHNS, CDR2 SASEGT. The CDR3 has 17 amino acids. CDR3 nucleotides: TGTGCCAGCAGTGAAATCTTCGCTAGCACCTATTCCTACGAGCAGTACTTC. Translating it yields CASSEIFASTYSYEQYF.